One and the same sample provided the 18 T cell receptor beta chains below, sequenced in a study of blood T cell repertoires in COVID-19. The table came from immunoSEQ multiplex PCR; TCRdb's copy has only in-frame clones and leaves some out. This sample yields roughly 230,000 clones, of which roughly 80% are seen a single time; about 4.2% belongs to the top ten. Material for sequencing was peripheral blood. The receptors derive from a man in his forties or fifties with active or convalescent COVID-19.

The chain uses TRBV5-1 and TRBJ1-2; D possibly corresponds to TRBD1 (6 bases). This CDR3 spans 14 amino acids. CDR1 SGHRS and CDR2 YFSETQ come from the germline V gene. The V and J ends lost 7 bases and 2 bases respectively, with 15 bases between them. The chain's CDR3 is CASSGGGPNYGYTF. CDR3 nucleotide sequence: TGCGCCAGCTCGGGGGGGGGCCCGAACTATGGCTACACCTTC. Full variable domain (missing parts from reference TRBV5-1 and TRBJ1-2): KAGVTQTPRYLIKTRGQQVTLSCSPISGHRSVSWYQQTPGQGLQFLFEYFSETQRNKGNFPGRFSGRQFSNSRSEMNVSTLELGDSALYLCASSGGGPNYGYTFGSGTRLTVV.

J is TRBJ1-5 and V is TRBV5-5, with TRBD1 matching over 8 bases. After removal of 4 bases from V and 5 bases from J, the junction contained 8 bases not matched to a gene. The V gene's germline CDR1 is SGHKS and CDR2 YYEKEE (reference sequence). The CDR3 totals 15 residues. In DNA, the CDR3 is TGTGCCAGCAGCCTTCGAGGACAGGGCTATCAGCCCCAGCATTTT. Its translation: CASSLRGQGYQPQHF.

The chain combines TRBV27 with TRBJ2-5, with D possibly TRBD1 on 5 matching bases. V was trimmed by 2 bases and J by 1 base, leaving 11 bases between them. Looked up from germline, CDR1 is MNHEY and CDR2 is SMNVEV (reference sequence). This CDR3 has 15 residues. The CDR3 region is CASSLGRTPQETQYF. For the CDR3, the DNA is TGTGCCAGCAGTTTAGGCCGGACACCCCAAGAGACCCAGTACTTC.

The CDR3 region is CATSKPGTHSPLHF. The CDR3 DNA is TGTGCCACCAGCAAGCCCGGGACACATTCACCCCTCCACTTT. The V and J genes are TRBV15 and TRBJ1-6; possibly TRBD1 for D (6 bases). With 4 bases removed from V and 8 bases from J, the gap between germline ends came to 12 bases. The CDR3 consists of 14 residues. Germline CDR1 is LNHNV and CDR2 is YYDKDF (reference sequence).

The chain recombines TRBV18 with TRBJ2-7; no clear D. The CDR3 runs 13 residues. CDR1 is KGHSH, CDR2 LQKENI, per germline. V lost 1 base and J 4 bases, leaving 8 bases between the germline ends. CDR3 loop: CASSPRKEYEQYF. The CDR3 DNA reads TGTGCCAGCTCACCACGGAAGGAGTACGAGCAGTACTTC.

The chain has TRBV6-6 and TRBJ1-6; D call uncertain. V was clipped by 5 bases and J by 7 bases, with 15 bases between them. The germline gives CDR1 MNHNY, CDR2 SVGAGI (reference sequence). The CDR3 is made up of 15 amino acids. In DNA, the CDR3 is TGTGCCAGCAGTCCGAATCGTTGGGAGAATTCACCCCTCCACTTT. This codes for CASSPNRWENSPLHF.

CDR3 sequence reads: CASSIARGSNQPQHF. The DNA for the CDR3 is TGTGCCAGTAGTATTGCGCGGGGGAGCAATCAGCCCCAGCATTTT. The chain is built from TRBV19 and TRBJ1-5; the D gene is possibly TRBD1 (5 bases). CDR3 length: 15 residues. V lost 3 bases, J lost 1 base, and 10 bases lay in between. CDR1 and CDR2 from the germline V gene are LNHDA and SQIVND (reference sequence).

The CDR3 DNA sequence: TGTGCCAGCAGCTTAACCGGGACAGGGAAATACGAGCAGTACTTC. Translation: CASSLTGTGKYEQYF. The chain links TRBV7-9 to TRBJ2-7; 9 bases fit TRBD1. The CDR3 covers 15 residues. J was trimmed by 4 bases and V by 2 bases; bases with no gene match: 6. The germline CDR1 and CDR2 sequences are SEHNR and FQNEAQ (reference sequence).

This chain uses TRBV6-5 with TRBJ1-4; 7 nucleotides align to TRBD1. The V gene end was trimmed by 6 bases and the J gene end by 4 bases; junction bases not matched to a gene: 5. CDR1 is MNHEY, CDR2 SVGAGI, per germline. This CDR3 contains 14 residues. CDR3 loop: CASRLDRVNEKLFF. The CDR3 DNA reads TGTGCCAGCAGACTCGACAGGGTTAATGAAAAACTGTTTTTT.

The rearrangement joins TRBV3-1 (or the pseudogene TRBV3-2) to TRBJ2-5; weak D call: TRBD1 (6 bases). V dropped 1 base and J dropped 3 bases, with 9 bases sitting between them. The CDR3 is made up of 14 amino acids. From germline, CDR1 is LGHDT and CDR2 YNNKEL (reference sequence). In DNA form, the CDR3 reads TGTGCCAGCAGCCAAGCCCCAGGGGAAGAGACCCAGTACTTC. It is translated as CASSQAPGEETQYF.

This clone was recorded only once. The chain couples TRBV5-1 to TRBJ2-3; TRBD2 agrees at 9 bases. V shed 1 base and J 2 bases; nucleotides not matched to a gene: 8. Germline lookup yields CDR1 SGHRS and CDR2 YFSETQ. The CDR3 is 17 residues long. The CDR3 spells CASSLWTAGGPTDTQYF. CDR3 sequence (DNA): TGCGCCAGCAGCTTGTGGACAGCGGGGGGCCCCACAGATACGCAGTATTTT.

This sequence joins TRBV7-3 and TRBJ2-2; D is possibly TRBD1 (5 bases). The CDR3 totals 15 residues. Trimming took 2 bases from V and 2 from J, leaving 9 bases between them. Per germline, CDR1 SGHTA and CDR2 FQGTGA. Here the CDR3 DNA reads TGTGCCAGCAGCTTAGGTGGACAAAACACCGGGGAGCTGTTTTTT. Encoded protein: CASSLGGQNTGELFF.

This chain uses TRBV5-1 with TRBJ2-3; 13 bases map to TRBD2. The CDR3 sequence is 17 residues long. Germline loops: CDR1 SGHRS, CDR2 YFSETQ. Unmatched junction bases numbered 5, after V lost 4 bases and J lost 0 bases. CDR3 nucleotide sequence: TGCGCCAGCAGCCCGAGACTAGCGGGGGGAAGCACAGATACGCAGTATTTT. Translation gives CASSPRLAGGSTDTQYF.

This chain joins TRBV25-1 and TRBJ1-6, with TRBD1 matching 10 bases. The CDR3 totals 15 residues. V shed 6 bases, J shed 9 bases, and the junction held 8 bases outside the gene matches. CDR1 is MGHDK, CDR2 SYGVNS, per germline. The DNA of the CDR3 is TGTGCCAGCAGAAGTTCGAGGACAGGGGGTTCACCCCTCCACTTT. Residues: CASRSSRTGGSPLHF.

The CDR3 region is CASSDRKYQPQHF. The CDR3 region has the DNA TGTGCCAGCAGTGATAGAAAATATCAGCCCCAGCATTTT. The rearrangement joins TRBV2 to TRBJ1-5; D unresolved. The CDR3 sequence is 13 residues long. Trimming stripped 3 bases from V and 5 bases from J, with 8 bases between. Germline V lookup: CDR1 SNHLY, CDR2 FYNNEI.

V gene TRBV2 combines with J gene TRBJ1-5; 7 nucleotides line up with TRBD1. V lost 2 bases, J lost 9 bases, and 10 bases stayed unmatched. The V gene's germline CDR1 is SNHLY and CDR2 FYNNEI. The CDR3 loop spans 15 amino acids. The CDR3 loop reads CASSEPTGALRPQHF. CDR3 bases: TGTGCCAGCAGTGAACCCACAGGGGCCCTAAGGCCCCAGCATTTT.

The chain links TRBV9 to TRBJ2-5, with D possibly being TRBD1 (6 bases). V was pared by 3 bases and J by 4 bases, with 10 bases between. Germline V lookup: CDR1 SGDLS, CDR2 YYNGEE. The CDR3 has 13 residues. The CDR3 sequence: CASSGRGLETQYF. The CDR3 region has the DNA TGTGCCAGCAGCGGTAGGGGGTTAGAGACCCAGTACTTC.

The chain joins TRBV30 to TRBJ1-5, with D tentatively TRBD1 (5 bases). The CDR3 sequence is 15 residues long. CDR1 is GTSNPN and CDR2 is SVGIG in the germline V gene (reference sequence). The V end lost 0 bases, the J end lost 5 bases, and 14 bases lay between the germline ends. The CDR3 DNA follows: TGTGCCTGGAGTGTAAAGGGTAGGGGCGATCAGCCCCAGCATTTT. It specifies CAWSVKGRGDQPQHF. Variable domain in full (rest from reference TRBV30 and TRBJ1-5): SQTIHQWPATLVQPVGSPLSLECTVEGTSNPNLYWYRQAAGRGLQLLFYSVGIGQISSEVPQNLSASRPQDRQFILSSKKLLLSDSGFYLCAWSVKGRGDQPQHFGDGTRLSIL.